The 13 T cell receptor beta chains below were found in one sample sequenced in a study of blood T cell repertoires in COVID-19. Libraries were prepared by immunoSEQ multiplex PCR; TCRdb keeps only in-frame clonotypes and omits some of them. The data hold roughly 260,000 clones, with approximately 92% observed a single time. The sample comprised peripheral blood. Every receptor here comes from a young adult with COVID-19, enrolled during active disease.

The rearrangement uses TRBV12-5 and TRBJ2-1, with 11 bases that match TRBD2. Trimming removed 0 bases from V and 0 bases from J; junction bases left unmatched: 4. Germline CDR1 is LGHNT and CDR2 is FRNRAP. The CDR3 is made up of 18 amino acids. The CDR3 is CASGLVLTSGSSYNEQFF. CDR3 nucleotides: TGTGCTAGTGGTTTGGTACTTACTAGCGGGAGCTCCTACAATGAGCAGTTCTTC.

This clone was counted between two and nine times. The chain employs TRBV28 and TRBJ1-2; 9 nucleotides agree with TRBD1. The V and J ends lost 8 bases and 6 bases, in that order; junction bases with no gene match: 13. This CDR3 comprises 15 residues. Per germline, CDR1 MDHEN and CDR2 SYDVKM. CDR3 sequence (DNA): TGTGCCAGCGGGAAACTCCGGGACAGGGTTAATGGCTACACCTTC. Translating gives CASGKLRDRVNGYTF.

The rearrangement joins TRBV7-9 to TRBJ2-7, with 7 nucleotides matching TRBD2. Germline V gives CDR1 SEHNR, CDR2 FQNEAQ (reference sequence). V lost 1 base and J lost 3; bases outside the gene matches: 3. The CDR3 totals 14 residues. This CDR3 reads CASSLGSSGYEQYF. For the CDR3, the DNA is TGTGCCAGCAGCTTAGGTTCTAGCGGCTACGAGCAGTACTTC.

The rearrangement joins TRBV6-2 or TRBV6-3 to TRBJ2-2; D gene ambiguous. Per the germline V gene, CDR1 is MNHEY and CDR2 is SVGEGT. There are 12 residues in the CDR3. V dropped 4 bases and J dropped 3 bases, with 3 bases sitting between them. The CDR3 loop is CASSLYTGELFF. The CDR3 nucleotides are TGTGCCAGCAGTTTATACACCGGGGAGCTGTTTTTT.

V and J are TRBV2 and TRBJ2-3, with 12 bases lining up with TRBD2. Per the germline V gene, CDR1 is SNHLY and CDR2 is FYNNEI. This CDR3 is 19 amino acids long. After removal of 6 bases from V and 6 bases from J, the junction contained 19 bases not matched to a gene. CDR3 sequence reads: CASRFPRLAGETVTDTQYF. For the CDR3, the DNA is TGTGCCAGCAGATTCCCCCGACTAGCGGGAGAGACCGTCACGGATACGCAGTATTTT.

The chain links TRBV6-4 to TRBJ1-5, with D perhaps matching TRBD1 (6 bases). Deletions cut 3 bases from V and 3 bases from J, with 6 bases between. This CDR3 has 13 residues. CDR1 is MRHNA, CDR2 SNTAGT, per germline. The CDR3 DNA sequence: TGTGCCAGCAGTGAGGGGGCCAATCAGCCCCAGCATTTT. Translating gives CASSEGANQPQHF.

This clone has just a few counts. The chain has TRBV11-1 and TRBJ2-3; D possibly corresponds to TRBD2 (6 bases). This CDR3 region has 16 residues. From germline, CDR1 is SGHAT and CDR2 FQDESV (reference sequence). Between the trimmed V and J ends, which lost 4 bases and 0 bases, there was a span of 14 bases. The CDR3 is CASSSWDGTSTDTQYF. The CDR3 bases are TGTGCCAGCAGCTCCTGGGACGGGACTAGCACAGATACGCAGTATTTT.

The rearrangement uses TRBV9 and TRBJ2-1, with 7 bases matching TRBD2. The germline CDR1 and CDR2 sequences are SGDLS and YYNGEE. With V trimmed by 4 bases and J by 5 bases, 9 bases remained unmatched. This CDR3 comprises 15 residues. DNA for the CDR3: TGTGCCAGCAGCCCATGGACTAGTTTAAACAATGAGCAGTTCTTC. This encodes CASSPWTSLNNEQFF.

The chain has TRBV6-5 and TRBJ1-6, with unresolved D. Per the germline V gene, CDR1 is MNHEY and CDR2 is SVGAGI. The V gene lost 5 bases and the J gene lost 8 bases, with 16 bases spanning the gap. CDR3 size: 15 residues. In DNA, the CDR3 is TGTGCCAGCAGTAATTCCCTAGGGAGTGATTCACCCCTCCACTTT. It codes for CASSNSLGSDSPLHF.

J is TRBJ1-3 and V is TRBV9; no clear D gene. Trimming left V 3 bases short and J 2 bases short, with 15 bases between. This CDR3 is built from 16 residues. Germline V lookup: CDR1 SGDLS, CDR2 YYNGEE. In DNA, the CDR3 is TGTGCCAGCAGCGGCTACAGAGCGGGAACTGGAAACACCATATATTTT. It encodes CASSGYRAGTGNTIYF.

V is TRBV5-1 and J is TRBJ2-3; the D gene is possibly TRBD1 (5 bases). The CDR3 length is 15 residues. Trimming removed 3 bases from V and 0 bases from J, with 11 bases in between. CDR1 is SGHRS and CDR2 is YFSETQ in the germline V gene. The CDR3 nucleotides read TGCGCCAGCAGCTACAAGACAGAGAGCACAGATACGCAGTATTTT. Protein sequence: CASSYKTESTDTQYF.

The DNA of the CDR3 is TGTGCCAGCCGGGGGGCCTTAGGTGACGAGCAGTACTTC. This sequence encodes CASRGALGDEQYF. The chain couples TRBV6-5 to TRBJ2-7; weak D call: TRBD2 (7 bases). This CDR3 is built from 13 residues. The V and J ends lost 8 bases and 5 bases respectively, with 16 bases between them. Germline CDR1 MNHEY, CDR2 SVGAGI.

The CDR3: CASRNPGRAGNTIYF. The CDR3 coding sequence is TGTGCCAGCAGAAACCCAGGTAGAGCTGGAAACACCATATATTTT. The chain uses TRBV6-6 and TRBJ1-3, with D unclear. The germline CDR1 and CDR2 sequences are MNHNY and SVGAGI (reference sequence). The V end was cut by 6 bases, the J end by 2 bases, with 14 bases between. CDR3 length: 15 amino acids.